Following are 23 T cell receptor beta chains from one sample sequenced in a study of T cell repertoires in cytomegalovirus infection. TCRdb reprocessed the reads via MiXCR and lists one record per CDR3 protein. The sample shows approximately 1,000,000 distinct CDR3 sequences, about a third of them seen only once. These receptors have no identified antigens. Source: cultured CD8+ T cells from PBMCs, taken from culture after CMV antigen stimulation. The source is a human donor in good health (CMV status not recorded). Some clones in this sample may be carry-over from other donors' samples.

The genes are TRBV7-9 and TRBJ2-7; TRBD1 agrees at 11 bases. Germline assignment: CDR1 SEHNR and CDR2 FQNEAQ (reference sequence). The CDR3 length is 15 residues. V was clipped by 4 bases and J by 4 bases; unmatched bases: 6. The CDR3 spells CASSSNRDRGYEQYF. As DNA, the CDR3 is TGTGCCAGCAGCTCAAACCGGGACAGGGGGTACGAGCAGTACTTC.

The chain couples TRBV7-9 to TRBJ2-5; TRBD1 aligns across 10 bases. Per the germline V gene, CDR1 is SEHNR and CDR2 is FQNEAQ (reference sequence). V gave up 5 bases and J gave up 2 bases; unmatched junction bases: 8. The length of the CDR3 is 16 residues. CDR3 DNA sequence: TGTGCCAGCAGCCTGACAGGGGGCGAAGTACAAGAGACCCAGTACTTC. Its translation: CASSLTGGEVQETQYF.

This clonotype was seen only a few times. V usage is TRBV27 and J usage is TRBJ1-5, with D unclear. V gave up 2 bases and J gave up 2 bases, with 10 bases separating them. The CDR3 covers 15 residues. Per germline, CDR1 MNHEY and CDR2 SMNVEV (reference sequence). The CDR3 DNA reads as TGTGCCAGCAGTTTAAGTAACGGCCGCAATCAGCCCCAGCATTTT. This translates into CASSLSNGRNQPQHF.

The chain carries TRBV12-3 or TRBV12-4 and TRBJ1-1, with unresolved D. The CDR3 is 17 amino acids. Trimming left V 5 bases short and J 4 bases short, with 23 bases between. In DNA form, the CDR3 reads TGTGCCAGCAGTCCTACCGGGTTTTCCGGGATGAGCACTGAAGCTTTCTTT. Amino acid sequence: CASSPTGFSGMSTEAFF.

The V and J genes are TRBV7-3 and TRBJ2-5; 10 bases are shared with TRBD2. CDR3 length: 14 residues. Germline V gene data show CDR1 as SGHTA and CDR2 as FQGTGA. J gave up 4 bases and V 5 bases, and 4 bases lay outside the gene matches. CDR3 sequence (DNA): TGTGCCAGCAGCCAACTAGCGGGGTTAGAGACCCAGTACTTC. It codes for CASSQLAGLETQYF. Using reference TRBV7-3 and TRBJ2-5 for the parts outside the CDR3, the full variable domain is GAGVSQTPSNKVTEKGKYVELRCDPISGHTALYWYRQSLGQGPEFLIYFQGTGAADDSGLPNDRFFAVRPEGSVSTLKIQRTERGDSAVYLCASSQLAGLETQYFGPGTRLLVL.

A few counts support this clonotype. The V call is TRBV28, the J call TRBJ2-7, with a possible D match to TRBD1 (6 bases). The CDR3 is 13 residues long. In germline, CDR1 is MDHEN, CDR2 SYDVKM. V was pared by 5 bases and J by 0 bases, with 8 bases between. The CDR3 nucleotides are TGTGCCAGCAGTCGGACAGCCTCCTACGAGCAGTACGTC. This encodes CASSRTASYEQYV.

This clonotype was counted ten times or more. The CDR3: CASSFGTGIPLSSYNSPLHF. CDR3 nucleotides: TGTGCCAGCAGCTTTGGGACAGGGATCCCCCTTAGCTCCTATAATTCACCCCTCCACTTT. The chain is built from TRBV7-9 and TRBJ1-6, with 9 nucleotides matching TRBD1. Per the germline V gene, CDR1 is SEHNR and CDR2 is FQNEAQ (reference sequence). The CDR3 runs to 20 residues. The ends lost 3 bases at V and 0 bases at J; junction bases unmatched: 12.

This clonotype was counted between two and nine times. The chain couples TRBV11-3 to TRBJ2-3; D call uncertain. V lost 0 bases and J lost 1, with 11 bases in between. CDR1 SGHNT and CDR2 YENEEA come from the germline V gene. This CDR3 region has 16 residues. The CDR3 DNA reads as TGTGCCAGCAGCTTAGAGGTGGGCTCGGGCACAGATACGCAGTATTTT. It encodes CASSLEVGSGTDTQYF.

This clonotype was seen repeatedly, ten times or more. The chain combines TRBV7-9 with TRBJ2-5; D is ambiguous. V was cut by 1 base and J by 2 bases, with 8 bases left in between. Germline V gene data show CDR1 as SEHNR and CDR2 as FQNEAQ (reference sequence). The CDR3 sequence is 14 residues long. This CDR3 is CASSLDWPQETQYF. In DNA form, the CDR3 reads TGTGCCAGCAGCTTAGATTGGCCACAAGAGACCCAGTACTTC.

This clonotype occurred a few times. The V and J genes are TRBV6-2 or TRBV6-3 and TRBJ2-7, with 7 bases lining up with TRBD1. The germline V gene encodes CDR1 MNHEY and CDR2 SVGEGT. Germline trimming cut 4 bases from V and 3 bases from J; bases unmatched to any gene: 3. The CDR3 consists of 13 residues. CDR3 coding DNA: TGTGCCAGCAGTTTCGACAGGGTCTACGAGCAGTACGTC. The encoded protein is CASSFDRVYEQYV.

The rearrangement uses TRBV7-6 and TRBJ2-3; the D gene is possibly TRBD2 (6 bases). The germline CDR1 and CDR2 sequences are SGHVS and FNYEAQ. The CDR3 is 14 residues long. The germline V and J ends were trimmed by 2 bases and 4 bases, with 10 bases remaining between them. The CDR3 is CASSLYREPDTQYF. The CDR3 nucleotides are TGTGCCAGCAGCTTATACCGGGAGCCAGATACGCAGTATTTT.

The sample holds a few counts of this clonotype. The chain joins TRBV4-1 to TRBJ2-7; D gene uncertain. Trimming stripped 2 bases from V and 5 bases from J, with 10 bases between. Germline V lookup: CDR1 MGHRA, CDR2 YSYEKL. The CDR3 spans 13 residues. The CDR3 here is CASSQSSLDEQYV. CDR3 DNA sequence: TGCGCCAGCAGCCAATCCTCGCTAGACGAGCAGTACGTC.

The chain has TRBV12-3 or TRBV12-4 and TRBJ2-1, with 9 positions matching TRBD2. The trim removed 3 bases at V and 8 bases at J, leaving 11 bases unmatched. This CDR3 is 16 amino acids long. In DNA, the CDR3 is TGTGCCAGCAGTTTCGAGACTAGCGGTTGGTGGGATGAGCAGTTCTTC. The encoded protein is CASSFETSGWWDEQFF.

This clonotype was found a few times. The rearrangement links TRBV6-5 to TRBJ2-7, with D possibly matching TRBD1 (5 bases). Germline lookup yields CDR1 MNHEY and CDR2 SVGAGI. The CDR3 has 13 residues. Trimming took 2 bases from V and 3 from J, leaving 8 bases between them. The chain's CDR3 is CASSYGALYEQYV. The CDR3 DNA follows: TGTGCCAGCAGTTACGGGGCTCTCTACGAGCAGTACGTC.

This clonotype was counted many times. V is TRBV27 and J is TRBJ2-3, with a possible D match to TRBD1 (6 bases). V was shortened by 6 bases and J by 3 bases, with 10 bases between the two germline ends. The CDR3 has 13 amino acids. Looked up from germline, CDR1 is MNHEY and CDR2 is SMNVEV (reference sequence). This CDR3 is CASSLRGTDTQYF. CDR3 DNA: TGTGCCAGCAGCTTAAGGGGGACAGATACGCAGTATTTT.

This chain links TRBV12-3 or TRBV12-4 with TRBJ2-1, with D tentatively TRBD2 (6 bases). This CDR3 is 15 amino acids long. V dropped 3 bases and J dropped 0 bases, with 9 bases sitting between them. CDR3 bases: TGTGCCAGCAGTTTCCCCGGGGGCTCCTACAATGAGCAGTTCTTC. Amino acid sequence: CASSFPGGSYNEQFF.

This clonotype was observed a handful of times. V is TRBV7-9 and J is TRBJ1-1; 7 bases are shared with TRBD1. V was pared by 4 bases and J by 5 bases, with 10 bases of the junction left unmatched. The germline CDR1 and CDR2 sequences are SEHNR and FQNEAQ (reference sequence). The CDR3 extends over 15 amino acids. DNA of the CDR3: TGTGCCAGCAGCTCCCGACAGGGAATAAGGACTGAAGCTTTCTTT. The encoded protein is CASSSRQGIRTEAFF. Supplemented by reference TRBV7-9 and TRBJ1-1, the full variable domain reads DTGVSQNPRHKITKRGQNVTFRCDPISEHNRLYWYRQTLGQGPEFLTYFQNEAQLEKSRLLSDRFSAERPKGSFSTLEIQRTEQGDSAMYLCASSSRQGIRTEAFFGQGTRLTVV.

Ten or more counts support this clonotype. The V and J genes are TRBV2 and TRBJ2-7; D is uncertain. The length of the CDR3 is 15 residues. Germline V gene lookup returns CDR1 SNHLY and CDR2 FYNNEI. Trimming left V 6 bases short and J 7 bases short, with 22 bases between. CDR3 region: CASSVRTIHLGEQYF. For the CDR3, the DNA is TGTGCCAGCAGCGTAAGGACCATACACCTGGGGGAGCAGTACTTC.

Turning to this clonotype: A read error is possible here, since a much larger clone lies one base away. This chain uses TRBV12-3 or TRBV12-4 with TRBJ1-2; D unresolved. Trimming stripped 1 base from V and 6 bases from J, with 15 bases between. The CDR3 is 15 amino acids. The CDR3 protein is CASSLVLRGPNGYTF. CDR3 DNA: TGTGCCAGCAGTTTAGTGTTAAGAGGGCCCAATGGCTACACCTTC.

V is TRBV7-9 and J is TRBJ1-3, with D maybe TRBD1 (6 bases). The V gene's germline CDR1 is SEHNR and CDR2 FQNEAQ (reference sequence). The CDR3 is 19 residues long. V dropped 5 bases and J dropped 10 bases, with 33 bases sitting between them. The CDR3 sequence: CASSNTNPQGHTLSWTIYF. The CDR3 DNA follows: TGTGCCAGCAGCAACACTAACCCCCAGGGACACACTCTGTCGTGGACCATATATTTT.

In regard to this clonotype: This sequence may be a read error, since a much larger clone differs from it by one base. This chain joins TRBV7-6 and TRBJ2-2, with D perhaps matching TRBD2 (6 bases). Between the trimmed V and J ends, which lost 5 bases and 7 bases, there was a span of 17 bases. The CDR3 is 15 residues long. In germline, CDR1 is SGHVS, CDR2 FNYEAQ. The CDR3, as DNA: TGTGCCAGCAGCCCGGGGAGGCGGACGAACGGGGAGCTGTTTTTT. Translating gives CASSPGRRTNGELFF.

The CDR3 region has the DNA TGTGCCAGCAGCTCGCCCCGGACAGGGGAGGGGTACGAGCAGTACTTC. Translating it yields CASSSPRTGEGYEQYF. The rearrangement links TRBV5-6 to TRBJ2-7; 9 nucleotides agree with TRBD1. The germline gives CDR1 SGHDT, CDR2 YYEEEE. The CDR3 covers 16 residues. V lost 3 bases and J lost 4; bases outside the gene matches: 11.

This clonotype was found many times. The chain is built from TRBV7-8 and TRBJ1-1; tentatively, D is TRBD1 (5 bases). Germline lookup yields CDR1 SGHVS and CDR2 FQNEAQ. V lost 0 bases, J lost 2 bases, and 13 bases lay in between. CDR3 length equals 16 residues. The CDR3 coding sequence is TGTGCCAGCAGCTTAGCGGGGGTTCTCATTAACACTGAAGCTTTCTTT. Protein product: CASSLAGVLINTEAFF.